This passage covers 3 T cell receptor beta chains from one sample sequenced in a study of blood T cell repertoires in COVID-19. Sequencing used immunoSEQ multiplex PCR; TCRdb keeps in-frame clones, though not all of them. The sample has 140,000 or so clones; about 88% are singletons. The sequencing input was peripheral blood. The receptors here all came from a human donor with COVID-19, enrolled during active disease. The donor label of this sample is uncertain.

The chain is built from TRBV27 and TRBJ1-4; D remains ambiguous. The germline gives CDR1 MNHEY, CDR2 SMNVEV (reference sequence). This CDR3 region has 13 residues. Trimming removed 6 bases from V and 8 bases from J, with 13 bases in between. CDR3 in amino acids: CASSPQPREKLFF. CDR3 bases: TGTGCCAGCAGCCCACAACCTAGGGAAAAACTGTTTTTT.

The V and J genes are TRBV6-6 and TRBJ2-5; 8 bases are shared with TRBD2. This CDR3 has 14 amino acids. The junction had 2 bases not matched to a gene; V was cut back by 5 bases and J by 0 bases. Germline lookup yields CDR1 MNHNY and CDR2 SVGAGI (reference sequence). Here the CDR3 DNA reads TGTGCCAGCAGTCCACTAGCGGACCAAGAGACCCAGTACTTC. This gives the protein CASSPLADQETQYF.

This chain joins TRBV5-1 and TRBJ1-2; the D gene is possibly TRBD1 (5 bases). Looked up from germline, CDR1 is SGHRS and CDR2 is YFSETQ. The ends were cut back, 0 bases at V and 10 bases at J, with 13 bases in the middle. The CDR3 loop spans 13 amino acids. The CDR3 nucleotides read TGCGCCAGCAGCTTGGACGGCCAAGGGGACTACACCTTC. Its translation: CASSLDGQGDYTF. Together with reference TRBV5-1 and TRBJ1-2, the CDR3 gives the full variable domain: KAGVTQTPRYLIKTRGQQVTLSCSPISGHRSVSWYQQTPGQGLQFLFEYFSETQRNKGNFPGRFSGRQFSNSRSEMNVSTLELGDSALYLCASSLDGQGDYTFGSGTRLTVV.